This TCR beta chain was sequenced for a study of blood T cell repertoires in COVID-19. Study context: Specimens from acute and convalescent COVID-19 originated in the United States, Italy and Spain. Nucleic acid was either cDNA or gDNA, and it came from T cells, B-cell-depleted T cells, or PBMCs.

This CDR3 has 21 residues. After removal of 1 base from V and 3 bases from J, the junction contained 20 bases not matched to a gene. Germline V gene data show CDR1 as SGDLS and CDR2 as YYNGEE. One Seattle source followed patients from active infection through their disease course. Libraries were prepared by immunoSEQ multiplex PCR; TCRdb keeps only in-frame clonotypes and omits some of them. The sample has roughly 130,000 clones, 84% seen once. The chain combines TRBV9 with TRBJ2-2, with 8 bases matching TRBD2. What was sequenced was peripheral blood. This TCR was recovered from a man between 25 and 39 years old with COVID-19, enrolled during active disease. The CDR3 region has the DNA TGTGCCAGCAGCGTACCCAAGACAATCCCGGGAGGGTCTCGAGACACCGGGGAGCTGTTTTTT. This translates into CASSVPKTIPGGSRDTGELFF.